These 21 T cell receptor beta chains originate from one sample sequenced in a study of post-analysis software for immune sequencing data. Study results and limitations: Four or five TRBV segments occurring more often in patients than controls included TRBV5-6, TRBV5-1 and TRBV20-1.

Unique-molecular-identifier-tagged TCR beta cDNA libraries were used. TCRdb used MiXCR to reprocess the PCR reads, holding one entry per CDR3 protein. The sample has approximately 460,000 distinct CDR3 sequences; approximately 45% are singletons. Their recognized antigens are unknown. The sample consisted of blood. The receptors here all came from a girl aged 5 to 17 with multiple sclerosis.

This clonotype showed up just a few times. The rearrangement links TRBV28 to TRBJ2-3; D tentatively fits TRBD1 or TRBD2 (5 bases each). The CDR3 contains 15 residues. Germline-derived CDR1 and CDR2 are MDHEN and SYDVKM. V was clipped by 6 bases and J by 4 bases, with 17 bases between them. The CDR3 region has the DNA TGTGCCAGCAGCCGACCCGGGGCGCTGGCAGATACGCAGTATTTT. Translated, it gives CASSRPGALADTQYF.

This clonotype has only a few counts. The chain links TRBV20-1 to TRBJ2-5; D gene ambiguous. Germline CDR1 reads DFQATT; CDR2 reads SNEGSKA (reference sequence). This CDR3 is 14 amino acids long. V was trimmed by 2 bases and J by 2 bases, leaving 12 bases between them. The CDR3 bases are TGCAGTGCTAGACTTGGTAGCAAACAAGAGACCCAGTACTTC. Translating gives CSARLGSKQETQYF.

J is TRBJ2-7 and V is TRBV10-3; 9 positions agree with TRBD1. The junction had 5 bases not matched to a gene; V was cut back by 2 bases and J by 6 bases. The germline V gene has CDR1 ENHRY and CDR2 SYGVKD. The CDR3 is 14 amino acids. The CDR3 DNA is TGTGCCATCAGTGAGGGGGGACAGGGCTGCGAGCAGTACTTC. Encoded protein: CAISEGGQGCEQYF.

This clonotype was recorded many times. V and J are TRBV24-1 and TRBJ2-6; D remains unclear. Per the germline V gene, CDR1 is KGHDR and CDR2 is SFDVKD. CDR3 size: 12 residues. Trimming cost V 7 bases and J 0 bases, with 0 bases left between them. CDR3 sequence (DNA): TGTGCCACCAGCTCTGGGGCCAACGTCCTGACTTTC. Protein product: CATSSGANVLTF.

This clonotype has only a few counts. The chain joins TRBV7-9 to TRBJ2-1; perhaps D is TRBD1 or TRBD2 (5 bases each). Germline CDR1 reads SEHNR; CDR2 reads FQNEAQ (reference sequence). The CDR3 is made up of 15 amino acids. Trimming removed 5 bases from V and 5 bases from J, with 16 bases in between. For the CDR3, the DNA is TGTGCCAGCAGCCTCCGGGGCTCCGTACACAATGAGCAGTTCTTC. It codes for CASSLRGSVHNEQFF.

This clonotype was observed a handful of times. The chain combines TRBV18 with TRBJ2-3; D perhaps matches TRBD2 (6 bases). The CDR3 is 14 residues long. The V end was cut by 8 bases, the J end by 0 bases, with 12 bases between. The germline V gene encodes CDR1 KGHSH and CDR2 LQKENI. Here the CDR3 reads CASSTSGSTDTQYF. In nucleotides, the CDR3 is TGTGCCAGCAGTACAAGCGGGAGCACAGATACGCAGTATTTT.

This clonotype was recorded a few times. This chain joins TRBV28 and TRBJ2-3; perhaps TRBD1 as D (5 bases). CDR1 and CDR2 from the germline V gene are MDHEN and SYDVKM. CDR3 length: 15 amino acids. V lost 2 bases to trimming and J lost 5 bases, with 14 bases between them. The CDR3: CASSLIGQGRDTQYF. The CDR3 DNA follows: TGTGCCAGCAGTTTAATCGGGCAGGGAAGAGATACGCAGTATTTT.

The chain links TRBV28 to TRBJ2-3, with TRBD1 matching over 9 bases. The germline gives CDR1 MDHEN, CDR2 SYDVKM. CDR3 size: 15 residues. J gave up 4 bases and V 4 bases, and 6 bases lay outside the gene matches. CDR3 protein: CASSSLWDRADTQYF. CDR3 DNA sequence: TGTGCCAGCAGTTCCCTATGGGACAGGGCAGATACGCAGTATTTT.

This clonotype occurred many times. The chain is built from TRBV28 and TRBJ2-1; 8 bases map to TRBD2. Trimming at V came to 6 bases and at J to 0 bases, leaving 7 bases not matched to a gene. The CDR3 has 16 residues. CDR1 and CDR2 (germline): MDHEN, SYDVKM. CDR3 nucleotides: TGTGCCAGCAGACGTGAGGCGGGAGGCTCCTACAATGAGCAGTTCTTC. Translating gives CASRREAGGSYNEQFF.

V gene TRBV29-1 combines with J gene TRBJ2-3; 8 nucleotides align to TRBD2. The CDR3 is made up of 13 amino acids. J gave up 4 bases and V 7 bases, and 7 bases lay outside the gene matches. Germline values: CDR1 SQVTM, CDR2 ANQGSEA. The CDR3 protein is CSAVPLAADTQYF. In DNA, the CDR3 is TGCAGCGCGGTCCCACTAGCGGCAGATACGCAGTATTTT.

This chain links TRBV5-1 with TRBJ2-1; TRBD2 aligns across 9 bases. The CDR3 totals 14 residues. Germline CDR1 is SGHRS and CDR2 is YFSETQ. Germline trimming cut 3 bases from V and 6 bases from J; bases unmatched to any gene: 4. CDR3 coding DNA: TGCGCCAGCAGCTCTAGCGGGGCATGCAATGAGCAGTTCTTC. Translating gives CASSSSGACNEQFF. Based on the CDR3 plus reference TRBV5-1 and TRBJ2-1, the full variable domain is KAGVTQTPRYLIKTRGQQVTLSCSPISGHRSVSWYQQTPGQGLQFLFEYFSETQRNKGNFPGRFSGRQFSNSRSEMNVSTLELGDSALYLCASSSSGACNEQFFGPGTRLTVL.

The chain links TRBV4-1 to TRBJ2-7; D is perhaps TRBD1 (6 bases). The CDR3 is made up of 14 amino acids. Germline V CDR1 and CDR2: MGHRA, YSYEKL. V lost 3 bases and J 6 bases, leaving 15 bases between the germline ends. The chain's CDR3 is CASSHQGPVFEQYF. CDR3 nucleotide sequence: TGCGCCAGCAGCCACCAGGGGCCCGTCTTCGAGCAGTACTTC.

CDR3 region: CASLSGAGSYEQYF. For the CDR3, the DNA is TGTGCCAGCCTTTCTGGAGCGGGTTCCTACGAGCAGTACTTC. The rearrangement uses TRBV28 and TRBJ2-7; TRBD2 might be the D (6 bases). Germline V gene lookup returns CDR1 MDHEN and CDR2 SYDVKM. V shed 8 bases and J shed 1 base, with 15 bases lying between them. The CDR3 length is 14 residues.

The V gene is TRBV9, the J gene TRBJ2-2; D is unresolved. The ends were cut back, 0 bases at V and 0 bases at J, with 6 bases in the middle. This CDR3 is 15 amino acids long. CDR1 SGDLS and CDR2 YYNGEE come from the germline V gene. The CDR3 region has the DNA TGTGCCAGCAGCGTAGTCCACACGAACACCGGGGAGCTGTTTTTT. Amino acid sequence: CASSVVHTNTGELFF.

This clonotype was counted between two and nine times. The rearrangement joins TRBV20-1 to TRBJ1-2, with a possible D match to TRBD1 (5 bases). V gave up 0 bases and J gave up 3 bases, with 14 bases separating them. Per the germline V gene, CDR1 is DFQATT and CDR2 is SNEGSKA (reference sequence). The CDR3 loop spans 15 amino acids. The CDR3 bases are TGCAGTGCTAGAGACCTATCGGGGGTCCACTATGGCTACACCTTC. Translated: CSARDLSGVHYGYTF.

The chain recombines TRBV27 with TRBJ1-2; 9 bases are a match to TRBD1. Losses at the gene ends were 2 bases for V and 7 bases for J; bases not matched to a gene: 11. Germline V gene lookup returns CDR1 MNHEY and CDR2 SMNVEV (reference sequence). The CDR3 is 16 amino acids. CDR3 DNA sequence: TGTGCCAGCAGTTTAGTCAGGGACAGGGATTTCAGTGGCTACACCTTC. Protein product: CASSLVRDRDFSGYTF.

V and J are TRBV15 and TRBJ2-1; possibly TRBD2 for D (5 bases). The germline CDR1 and CDR2 sequences are LNHNV and YYDKDF (reference sequence). The ends were cut back, 0 bases at V and 3 bases at J, with 9 bases in the middle. The CDR3 has 15 residues. The CDR3 nucleotides read TGTGCCACCAGCAGAGAGAGTGGGAGCTACAATGAGCAGTTCTTC. The encoded protein is CATSRESGSYNEQFF.

As DNA, the CDR3 is TGTGCCAGTAGCGCTTCTAGCGATGGTACGCAGTATTTT. It specifies CASSASSDGTQYF. The rearrangement links TRBV19 to TRBJ2-3, with D perhaps TRBD2 (6 bases). The CDR3 is made up of 13 amino acids. The germline V gene has CDR1 LNHDA and CDR2 SQIVND (reference sequence). V gave up 6 bases and J gave up 8 bases, with 15 bases separating them. Based on the CDR3 plus reference TRBV19 and TRBJ2-3, the full variable domain is DGGITQSPKYLFRKEGQNVTLSCEQNLNHDAMYWYRQDPGQGLRLIYYSQIVNDFQKGDIAEGYSVSREKKESFPLTVTSAQKNPTAFYLCASSASSDGTQYFGPGTRLTVL.

A few counts support this clonotype. The chain uses TRBV20-1 and TRBJ2-7; D is ambiguous. Per germline, CDR1 DFQATT and CDR2 SNEGSKA (reference sequence). The V end was cut by 6 bases, the J end by 3 bases, with 12 bases between. This CDR3 has 12 residues. The DNA of the CDR3 is TGCAGTGCCTCCGACGGATACTACGAGCAGTACTTC. Its translation is CSASDGYYEQYF.

This clonotype was picked up one time. The chain carries TRBV10-3 and TRBJ1-4; 9 bases line up with TRBD1. The junction had 12 bases not matched to a gene; V was cut back by 2 bases and J by 8 bases. Germline CDR1 is ENHRY and CDR2 is SYGVKD. This CDR3 region has 17 residues. The CDR3 DNA reads as TGTGCCATCAGTGAGATAAATTTGGGACAGGGAACCGAAAAACTGTTTTTT. The encoded protein is CAISEINLGQGTEKLFF.

This clonotype was observed once. This chain connects TRBV28 to TRBJ2-3, with D perhaps given as TRBD1 or TRBD2 (5 bases each). Germline lookup yields CDR1 MDHEN and CDR2 SYDVKM. This CDR3 is built from 15 residues. The germline V and J ends were trimmed by 4 bases and 6 bases, with 17 bases remaining between them. The chain's CDR3 is CASSSVGTGTDTQYF. CDR3 DNA: TGTGCCAGCAGTTCGGTTGGGACGGGAACGGATACGCAGTATTTT.